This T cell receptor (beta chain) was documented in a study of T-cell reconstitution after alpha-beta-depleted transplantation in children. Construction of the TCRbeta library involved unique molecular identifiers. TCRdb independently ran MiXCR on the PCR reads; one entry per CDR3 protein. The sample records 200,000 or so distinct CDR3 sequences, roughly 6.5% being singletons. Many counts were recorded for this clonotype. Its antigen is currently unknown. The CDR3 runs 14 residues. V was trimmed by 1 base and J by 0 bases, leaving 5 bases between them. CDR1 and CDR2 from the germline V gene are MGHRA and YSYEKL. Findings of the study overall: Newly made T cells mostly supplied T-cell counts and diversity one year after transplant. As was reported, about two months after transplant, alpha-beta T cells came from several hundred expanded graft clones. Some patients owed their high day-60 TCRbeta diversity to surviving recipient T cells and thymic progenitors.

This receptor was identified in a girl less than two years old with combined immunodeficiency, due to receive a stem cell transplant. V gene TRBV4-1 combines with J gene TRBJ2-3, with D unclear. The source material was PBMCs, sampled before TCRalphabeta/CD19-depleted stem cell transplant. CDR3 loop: CASSQVYSTDTQYF. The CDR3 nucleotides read TGCGCCAGCAGCCAAGTTTATAGCACAGATACGCAGTATTTT.